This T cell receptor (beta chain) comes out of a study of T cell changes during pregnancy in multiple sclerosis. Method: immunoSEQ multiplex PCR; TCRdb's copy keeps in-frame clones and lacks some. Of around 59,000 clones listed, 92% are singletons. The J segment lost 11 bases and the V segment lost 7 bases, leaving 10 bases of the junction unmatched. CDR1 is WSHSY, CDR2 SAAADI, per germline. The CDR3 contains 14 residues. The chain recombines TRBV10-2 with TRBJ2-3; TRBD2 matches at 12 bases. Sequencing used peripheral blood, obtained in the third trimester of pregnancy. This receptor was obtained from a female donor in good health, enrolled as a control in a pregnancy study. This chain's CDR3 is CASISGTSGLGQYF. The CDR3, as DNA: TGCGCCAGCATTTCCGGGACTAGCGGGTTAGGGCAGTATTTT.